These T cell receptor beta chains were read from a single sample in a study of OX40 agonist ivuxolimab in advanced cancers. The repertoire was sequenced with immunoSEQ multiplex PCR; TCRdb's copy has only in-frame clones and lacks some. The sample yields more than 25,000 clones, 75% to 90% seen once. The sequences come from CD4+ or CD8+ T cells sorted from blood, collected in a trial of the OX40 agonist ivuxolimab. Receptors were obtained from an adult with an advanced solid tumor such as melanoma, head and neck, liver or kidney cancer. Both conserved end residues are part of each CDR3. Each record gives: clone size, J gene, D gene, CDR3 length, V gene, CDR3 DNA, CDR3 protein. A D gene is named only where the DNA matches it firmly. Not all rows give a size; the values are once, few, many and, for expanded clones, a class.

>-|TRBJ2-2|-|12|TRBV2
TGTGCCAGCGCCGAGAACACCGGGGAGCTGTTTTTT
CASAENTGELFF
>-|TRBJ1-5|-|19|TRBV28
TGTGCCAGCAGTTTTAGGGGTACAGACACTATTTATAGCAATCAGCCCCAGCATTTT
CASSFRGTDTIYSNQPQHF
>many|TRBJ2-5|-|14|TRBV6-1
TGTGCCAGCATGATGGGGCAGGGCCAAGAGACCCAGTACTTC
CASMMGQGQETQYF
>-|TRBJ2-1|-|16|TRBV4-3
TGCGCCAGCAGCCAAAGGCGGCCCACGCCCTACAATGAGCAGTTCTTC
CASSQRRPTPYNEQFF
>few|TRBJ2-7|-|19|TRBV7-2
TGTGCCAGCAGCTTGGGACTTAGTCCTCTGGGATTGGGAACCTACGAGCAGTACTTC
CASSLGLSPLGLGTYEQYF
>-|TRBJ2-7|-|13|TRBV4-3
TGCGCCAGCAGCCTCTACAGGGAATACGAGCAGTACTTC
CASSLYREYEQYF
>once|TRBJ2-7|-|13|TRBV7-9
TGTGCCAGCAGCTCGGGACAATTCTACGAGCAGTACTTC
CASSSGQFYEQYF
>-|TRBJ2-2|TRBD1|15|TRBV7-6
TGTGCCAGCAGCCGCGGGACAGGGATCACCGGGGAGCTGTTTTTT
CASSRGTGITGELFF
>-|TRBJ1-3|TRBD1|14|TRBV5-4
TGTGCCAGCAGTTCTCGGGACAGGGGTGACACCATATATTTT
CASSSRDRGDTIYF
>-|TRBJ2-3|TRBD2|21|TRBV9
TGTGCCAGCAGCGTACAGGGGGAGGCTAGCGGGAACCCTATTAGCACAGATACGCAGTATTTT
CASSVQGEASGNPISTDTQYF
>once|TRBJ2-3|TRBD2|18|TRBV7-9
TGTGCCAGCAGCCGCCCTAGACTAGCCCCGACACTCACAGATACGCAGTATTTT
CASSRPRLAPTLTDTQYF
>-|TRBJ2-7|TRBD1|14|TRBV27
TGTGCCAGCAGTGACCGGGACAGGGGGTACGAGCAGTACTTC
CASSDRDRGYEQYF
>-|TRBJ1-5|-|15|TRBV4-1
TGCGCCAGCAGCCAAGTAAGACAGAGAAATCAGCCCCAGCATTTT
CASSQVRQRNQPQHF
>medium-sized|TRBJ2-5|-|13|TRBV7-7
TGTGCCAGCAGCTTGGTGCGCTGGGGGACCCAGTACTTC
CASSLVRWGTQYF
>-|TRBJ1-2|TRBD1|16|TRBV4-2
TGTGCCAGCAGCCGACGCACAGGGGGCAAGGGCTATGGCTACACCTTC
CASSRRTGGKGYGYTF
>-|TRBJ1-3|-|17|TRBV30
TGTGCCTGGAGTCGAACAGGGAGTGAACTGACTGGAAACACCATATATTTT
CAWSRTGSELTGNTIYF
>-|TRBJ2-7|TRBD2|15|TRBV27
TGTGCCAGCAGTTTTGGACTAGCGGGAGGCTACGAGCAGTACTTC
CASSFGLAGGYEQYF